Each of the 25 T cell receptor beta chains below was sequenced from the same sample in a study of blood T cell repertoires in COVID-19. Using immunoSEQ multiplex PCR, the repertoire was profiled, and TCRdb retains in-frame clones only, with some absent. The data show over 110,000 clones, 60% to 85% seen once. Material for sequencing was peripheral blood. The receptor source for this set is a woman aged 60 to 75 with acute or convalescent COVID-19.

Here the CDR3 reads CASSPTSGGYEQYF. Here the CDR3 DNA reads TGTGCCAGCAGCCCCACTAGCGGGGGCTACGAGCAGTACTTC. The chain combines TRBV11-2 with TRBJ2-7; the match to TRBD2 covers 11 bases. V gave up 5 bases and J gave up 3 bases; unmatched junction bases: 3. CDR1 SGHAT and CDR2 FQNNGV come from the germline V gene. This CDR3 has 14 amino acids. Variable domain in full (rest from reference TRBV11-2 and TRBJ2-7): EAGVAQSPRYKIIEKRQSVAFWCNPISGHATLYWYQQILGQGPKLLIQFQNNGVVDDSQLPKDRFSAERLKGVDSTLKIQPAKLEDSAVYLCASSPTSGGYEQYFGPGTRLTVT.

This clone is a singleton in its sample. The V gene is TRBV4-1, the J gene TRBJ2-1; D perhaps matches TRBD2 (6 bases). The CDR3 loop spans 17 amino acids. V lost 0 bases, J lost 8 bases, and 20 bases lay in between. Germline CDR1 MGHRA, CDR2 YSYEKL. The DNA for the CDR3 is TGCGCCAGCAGCCAAGATCATCGGGAGACGTCAATCGATGAGCAGTTCTTC. Translation gives CASSQDHRETSIDEQFF.

The chain combines TRBV10-1 with TRBJ1-6; D is unresolved. The V end lost 2 bases, the J end lost 7 bases, and 3 bases lay between the germline ends. This CDR3 is 12 amino acids long. In germline, CDR1 is WNHNN, CDR2 SYGVQD (reference sequence). The CDR3 reads CASSEPNSPLHF. The CDR3 nucleotides are TGCGCCAGCAGTGAGCCGAATTCACCCCTCCACTTT.

The chain joins TRBV30 to TRBJ2-7; D is possibly TRBD1 (5 bases). The CDR3 extends over 13 amino acids. V lost 0 bases to trimming and J lost 5 bases, with 11 bases between them. Germline V gene data show CDR1 as GTSNPN and CDR2 as SVGIG (reference sequence). CDR3 sequence: CAWSVGETHEQYF. In nucleotides, the CDR3 is TGTGCCTGGAGTGTAGGGGAAACCCACGAGCAGTACTTC.

The chain carries TRBV28 and TRBJ2-2; 7 bases match TRBD2. The CDR3 has 16 amino acids. The V segment lost 4 bases and the J segment 3 bases; nucleotides outside the gene matches: 8. Germline CDR1 MDHEN, CDR2 SYDVKM. CDR3: CASSSTLAVYTGELFF. The DNA for the CDR3 is TGTGCCAGCAGTTCGACCCTAGCGGTATACACCGGGGAGCTGTTTTTT.

This chain connects TRBV30 to TRBJ1-5, with 8 bases that match TRBD1. Trimming removed 2 bases from V and 0 bases from J; junction bases left unmatched: 9. The CDR3 spans 17 residues. In germline, CDR1 is GTSNPN, CDR2 SVGIG (reference sequence). CDR3 DNA sequence: TGTGCCTGGAGTTCGTTCGGGACAGGTTATAGCAATCAGCCCCAGCATTTT. Its translation: CAWSSFGTGYSNQPQHF. Supplemented by reference TRBV30 and TRBJ1-5, the full variable domain reads SQTIHQWPATLVQPVGSPLSLECTVEGTSNPNLYWYRQAAGRGLQLLFYSVGIGQISSEVPQNLSASRPQDRQFILSSKKLLLSDSGFYLCAWSSFGTGYSNQPQHFGDGTRLSIL.

In this sample, this clone turned up once. The same CDR3 can be traced to other DNA sequences in this sample. The gene calls are TRBV5-1 and TRBJ1-5; the D is unclear. The ends were cut back, 4 bases at V and 5 bases at J, with 13 bases in the middle. The CDR3 has 14 residues. CDR1 SGHRS and CDR2 YFSETQ come from the germline V gene. In DNA form, the CDR3 reads TGCGCCAGCAGCCTCCGGGGTGGGGATCAGCCCCAGCATTTT. Encoded protein: CASSLRGGDQPQHF.

The table lists this clone with a count of one. V and J are TRBV12-3 or TRBV12-4 and TRBJ1-2; weak D call: TRBD1 (6 bases). V lost 2 bases, J lost 4 bases, and 8 bases lay in between. The CDR3 spans 13 residues. The CDR3 loop reads CASSLQGGYGYTF. DNA for the CDR3: TGTGCCAGCAGTTTACAAGGGGGCTATGGCTACACCTTC.

This clone was observed a single time. This chain uses TRBV5-1 with TRBJ2-7, with D perhaps TRBD1 (5 bases). Trimming shortened V by 0 bases and J by 4 bases, and 8 bases separated the two germline ends. The length of the CDR3 is 13 residues. CDR1 is SGHRS and CDR2 is YFSETQ in the germline V gene. CDR3 sequence reads: CASSLGGFYEQYF. The CDR3, as DNA: TGCGCCAGCAGCTTGGGGGGCTTTTACGAGCAGTACTTC.

This clone was picked up one time. The rearrangement links TRBV6-5 to TRBJ1-2; D is possibly TRBD1 (5 bases). Germline V gives CDR1 MNHEY, CDR2 SVGAGI. V was shortened by 10 bases and J by 8 bases, with 14 bases between the two germline ends. The CDR3 loop spans 11 amino acids. The CDR3 is CAIRTLNGYTF. DNA of the CDR3: TGTGCCATTCGGACACTGAACGGCTACACCTTC.

As regards this clone: Distinct nucleotide sequences in the sample also encode this CDR3. The J gene is TRBJ2-1, the V gene TRBV11-2, with 11 positions matching TRBD2. The CDR3 consists of 15 residues. The V gene's germline CDR1 is SGHAT and CDR2 FQNNGV. V lost 5 bases, J lost 2 bases, and 2 bases stayed unmatched. The CDR3: CASSQTSGTYNEQFF. In DNA, the CDR3 is TGTGCCAGCAGCCAGACTAGCGGGACCTACAATGAGCAGTTCTTC.

The rearrangement uses TRBV6-6 and TRBJ1-2; D not certain. Germline CDR1 reads MNHNY; CDR2 reads SVGAGI (reference sequence). CDR3 size: 13 residues. Trimming took 7 bases from V and 8 from J, leaving 17 bases between them. CDR3 in DNA: TGTGCCAGCACTGAGCGCAAGGCTGGAGGCTACACCTTC. Translated: CASTERKAGGYTF.

The chain is built from TRBV9 and TRBJ1-1, with D possibly matching TRBD1 (6 bases). This CDR3 is 14 amino acids long. Germline-derived CDR1 and CDR2 are SGDLS and YYNGEE. The V end lost 4 bases, the J end lost 5 bases, and 15 bases lay between the germline ends. The CDR3 coding sequence is TGTGCCAGCAGCCCGGGGGGCGGTTGGACTGAAGCTTTCTTT. It is translated as CASSPGGGWTEAFF. The full variable domain, with the rest looked up from reference TRBV9 and TRBJ1-1, is DSGVTQTPKHLITATGQRVTLRCSPRSGDLSVYWYQQSLDQGLQFLIQYYNGEERAKGNILERFSAQQFPDLHSELNLSSLELGDSALYFCASSPGGGWTEAFFGQGTRLTVV.

This clone came up a few times. V usage is TRBV29-1 and J usage is TRBJ1-2; 7 nucleotides match TRBD1. Germline lookup yields CDR1 SQVTM and CDR2 ANQGSEA. The ends lost 6 bases at V and 6 bases at J; junction bases unmatched: 7. The CDR3 has 12 amino acids. The CDR3 region is CSVDRVDDGYTF. CDR3 sequence (DNA): TGCAGCGTAGACAGGGTAGACGATGGCTACACCTTC.

CDR3 nucleotides: TGTGCCAGCAGTTTATGGGGCGGGAGGGCCTACGAGCAGTACTTC. Its translation is CASSLWGGRAYEQYF. The V call is TRBV27, the J call TRBJ2-7; 9 bases are shared with TRBD2. The germline gives CDR1 MNHEY, CDR2 SMNVEV (reference sequence). Trimming took 1 base from V and 2 from J; bases not matched to a gene: 3. There are 15 residues in the CDR3.

As to this clone: Other DNA variants within this sample encode the same CDR3. This rearrangement joins TRBV6-5 to TRBJ1-2; TRBD1 might be the D (5 bases). The V gene lost 2 bases and the J gene lost 6 bases, with 10 bases spanning the gap. Germline V gene lookup returns CDR1 MNHEY and CDR2 SVGAGI. The CDR3 has 13 residues. DNA of the CDR3: TGTGCCAGCAGTTACGGGCAAGGGGATGGCTACACCTTC. Protein sequence: CASSYGQGDGYTF.

The rearrangement uses TRBV7-6 and TRBJ2-1, with TRBD2 identical over 11 bases. The CDR3 is made up of 15 amino acids. Germline-derived CDR1 and CDR2 are SGHVS and FNYEAQ. V lost 5 bases to trimming and J lost 9 bases; unmatched junction nucleotides: 9. The DNA of the CDR3 is TGTGCCAGCAGCCCGTTAGCGGGAGGGCCCTCTGAGCAGTTCTTC. Translating gives CASSPLAGGPSEQFF.

The chain joins TRBV27 to TRBJ2-7, with 10 bases aligning to TRBD1. The junction had 5 bases not matched to a gene; V was cut back by 2 bases and J by 4 bases. This CDR3 region has 15 residues. Germline loops: CDR1 MNHEY, CDR2 SMNVEV (reference sequence). In DNA form, the CDR3 reads TGTGCCAGCAGTTTAAGGGGGACAGGGGAGTACGAGCAGTACTTC. It codes for CASSLRGTGEYEQYF.

In DNA form, the CDR3 reads TGTGCCAGCTCACCAGCGGAAGGCTATGGCTACACCTTC. It encodes CASSPAEGYGYTF. This chain links TRBV18 with TRBJ1-2; D not resolved. The V end lost 2 bases, the J end lost 4 bases, and 8 bases lay between the germline ends. This CDR3 region has 13 residues. Per germline, CDR1 KGHSH and CDR2 LQKENI.

The chain uses TRBV6-5 and TRBJ1-5; 8 bases fit TRBD1. Germline trimming cut 6 bases from V and 4 bases from J; bases unmatched to any gene: 8. CDR1 is MNHEY, CDR2 SVGAGI, per germline. This CDR3 has 15 residues. The CDR3: CASRHDRGDNQPQHF. In nucleotides, the CDR3 is TGTGCCAGCAGACACGACAGGGGAGATAATCAGCCCCAGCATTTT.

The chain recombines TRBV5-1 with TRBJ2-2; maybe TRBD2 (6 bases). CDR3 length: 16 residues. V was pared by 0 bases and J by 2 bases, with 11 bases between. CDR1 and CDR2 from the germline V gene are SGHRS and YFSETQ. CDR3 loop: CASSLVSGVNTGELFF. In DNA form, the CDR3 reads TGCGCCAGCAGCTTGGTTTCGGGGGTAAACACCGGGGAGCTGTTTTTT.

In its sample, this clone was seen a few times. The chain employs TRBV2 and TRBJ2-3, with 14 positions matching TRBD2. This CDR3 is built from 17 residues. J was trimmed by 1 base and V by 6 bases; bases with no gene match: 6. Germline V gene lookup returns CDR1 SNHLY and CDR2 FYNNEI. Here the CDR3 reads CASSPGLAGAGTDTQYF. The CDR3 DNA is TGTGCCAGCAGCCCGGGACTAGCGGGAGCTGGCACAGATACGCAGTATTTT.

V gene TRBV5-4 combines with J gene TRBJ2-7; D perhaps matches TRBD2 (5 bases). The CDR3 length is 11 residues. Trimming pared 0 bases from V and 12 bases from J, leaving 10 bases between. Germline V gene sequence: CDR1 SGHNT, CDR2 YYREEE (reference sequence). As DNA, the CDR3 is TGTGCCAGCAGCTTGGACGGGATTAGGTACTTC. Its translation: CASSLDGIRYF.

The chain combines TRBV6-5 with TRBJ2-7, with 10 bases aligning to TRBD1. The CDR3 extends over 15 amino acids. CDR1 is MNHEY, CDR2 SVGAGI, per germline. The trim removed 2 bases at V and 6 bases at J, leaving 7 bases unmatched. The CDR3 bases are TGTGCCAGCAGTTACGAGACAGGGGGCAGCGGCGAGCAGTACTTC. Translating gives CASSYETGGSGEQYF.

The chain joins TRBV19 to TRBJ2-7; TRBD2 is a possible D gene (6 bases). Germline CDR1 is LNHDA and CDR2 is SQIVND (reference sequence). The V gene lost 7 bases and the J gene lost 0 bases, with 13 bases spanning the gap. CDR3 length: 14 residues. The CDR3 DNA follows: TGTGCCAGTATCCCCCGGGACTCCTCCTACGAGCAGTACTTC. Protein sequence: CASIPRDSSYEQYF.